At least ten counts were recorded for the clone carrying this T cell receptor beta chain. Its cognate antigen is unknown. This sample is part of a study of T cells after yellow fever vaccination. Across the study: Low-cell-number fractions underwent preparation using SMART-Seq v4 Ultra Low Input.

The CDR3 covers 14 residues. Germline V CDR1 and CDR2: SGHRS, YFSETQ. With 1 base removed from V and 5 bases from J, the gap between germline ends came to 12 bases. Study-wide results and limits: Clones from primary vaccination mostly reappeared after the booster (less than 98% CD4, approximately 86% CD8). Weaker overall, the secondary response nonetheless peaked faster (day 5 versus 15).

Making TCR cDNA involved 5'RACE template switching, which added UMIs and a universal primer site. TCRdb re-called the 5' RACE reads with MiXCR, one entry per CDR3 protein. The sample has about 340,000 distinct CDR3 sequences, around 3.9% seen once; the top ten hold approximately 24%. The source is a young man who received the YFV17D yellow fever vaccine. The sample in question was PBMCs, obtained 5 days after the yellow fever booster vaccination. V is TRBV5-1 and J is TRBJ2-5, with unresolved D. The CDR3 coding sequence is TGCGCCAGCAGCTTGTTGGGCACCGAGGAGACCCAGTACTTC. It translates to CASSLLGTEETQYF.